This is a list of T cell receptor beta chains from one sample in a study of shared clonotypes between healthy human individuals. Clones were read by immunoSEQ multiplex PCR, and TCRdb kept only the in-frame ones, dropping some. The sample has about 2.3 million clones, under 95% seen once; the top ten hold around 0.4%. Specimen: naive CD4+ T cells from PBMCs. Source of these receptors: a man between 18 and 35 years old in good health. Some clones in this sample may be carry-over from other donors' samples. The CDR3 runs from the conserved cysteine through the conserved F or W. The D gene is left open where the match is weak. Size tells how often a clone was seen (once, few, many) or the class of an expanded clone, and some rows leave it out.

j_call: TRBJ2-7
clone_size: NA
d_call: NA
v_call: TRBV9
cdr3_nt: TGTGCCAGCAGCGTGGAACAGGACCCCTACGAGCAGTACTTC
cdr3_aa: CASSVEQDPYEQYF

j_call: TRBJ2-7
clone_size: NA
d_call: TRBD1
v_call: TRBV28
cdr3_nt: TGTGCCAGCACCTGGGACAGGGAAACCTACGAGCAGTACTTC
cdr3_aa: CASTWDRETYEQYF

j_call: TRBJ2-1
clone_size: NA
d_call: TRBD2
v_call: TRBV11-3
cdr3_nt: TGTGCCAGCAGCCCGGGACTAGCGTCTCAGGAGCAGTTCTTC
cdr3_aa: CASSPGLASQEQFF

j_call: TRBJ1-1
clone_size: few
d_call: NA
v_call: TRBV28
cdr3_nt: TGTGCCAGCAGCGCCCCGCCGCTGAACACTGAAGCTTTCTTT
cdr3_aa: CASSAPPLNTEAFF

j_call: TRBJ1-1
clone_size: few
d_call: TRBD1
v_call: TRBV4-1
cdr3_nt: TGCGCCAGCAGCCAAGGCCGACAGGGGAGGGCTGAAGCTTTCTTT
cdr3_aa: CASSQGRQGRAEAFF

j_call: TRBJ1-5
clone_size: NA
d_call: NA
v_call: TRBV9
cdr3_nt: TGTGCCAGCAGCGTAGCCGCCAGTCGCCAGCCCCAGCATTTT
cdr3_aa: CASSVAASRQPQHF

j_call: TRBJ1-1
clone_size: NA
d_call: NA
v_call: TRBV12-5
cdr3_nt: TGTGCTAGTGGTTTGGTTTACGGTCGGGGATATGGGGAAGCTTTCTTT
cdr3_aa: CASGLVYGRGYGEAFF

j_call: TRBJ2-7
clone_size: NA
d_call: NA
v_call: TRBV6-5
cdr3_nt: TGTGCCAGCGGCGAACTGGGCCCCTCCTACGAGCAGTACTTC
cdr3_aa: CASGELGPSYEQYF

j_call: TRBJ2-7
clone_size: once
d_call: NA
v_call: TRBV9
cdr3_nt: TGTGCCAGCAGCGAGCAGGGGACTTTCCCCTACGAGCAGTACTTC
cdr3_aa: CASSEQGTFPYEQYF

j_call: TRBJ1-2
clone_size: NA
d_call: NA
v_call: TRBV4-2
cdr3_nt: TGTGCCAGCAGCCAAGATCCACGTTCTAACTATGGCTACACCTTC
cdr3_aa: CASSQDPRSNYGYTF

j_call: TRBJ2-2
clone_size: NA
d_call: TRBD2
v_call: TRBV27
cdr3_nt: TGTGCCAGCAGGAGGGGACTAGCGGGAGGGCCGAACACCGGGGAGCTGTTTTTT
cdr3_aa: CASRRGLAGGPNTGELFF

j_call: TRBJ1-2
clone_size: NA
d_call: TRBD1
v_call: TRBV5-6
cdr3_nt: TGTGCCAGCAGCTTGGCTGACAGGGGACTCTATGGCTACACCTTC
cdr3_aa: CASSLADRGLYGYTF